Following are 10 T cell receptor beta chains from one sample sequenced in a study of OX40 agonist ivuxolimab in advanced cancers. Measured with immunoSEQ multiplex PCR; TCRdb has only the in-frame clones, and not every one. Of around 70,000 clones listed, around 90% were seen once; the top ten hold about 1%. The sequenced sample was CD4+ or CD8+ T cells sorted from blood, obtained in a trial of the OX40 agonist ivuxolimab. The source is an adult with an advanced solid tumor such as melanoma, head and neck, liver or kidney cancer.

This CDR3 reads CASSPGLAGVVKQYF. Written as DNA, the CDR3 is TGTGCCAGCAGCCCTGGACTAGCGGGAGTGGTTAAGCAGTACTTC. The genes are TRBV14 and TRBJ2-7; 13 nucleotides align to TRBD2. V shed 4 bases and J 8 bases; nucleotides not matched to a gene: 8. The CDR3 consists of 15 residues. Per the germline V gene, CDR1 is SGHDN and CDR2 is FVKESK.

V usage is TRBV27 and J usage is TRBJ2-7, with TRBD2 matching 13 bases. J gave up 2 bases and V 5 bases, and 9 bases lay outside the gene matches. CDR3 length: 17 residues. Germline V CDR1 and CDR2: MNHEY, SMNVEV (reference sequence). The CDR3 is CASSGRTGTSGTYEQYF. CDR3 sequence (DNA): TGTGCCAGCAGTGGACGCACCGGGACTAGCGGGACCTACGAGCAGTACTTC.

This rearrangement joins TRBV5-1 to TRBJ1-1, with D perhaps matching TRBD1 (6 bases). The germline gives CDR1 SGHRS, CDR2 YFSETQ. Deletions cut 4 bases from V and 0 bases from J, with 13 bases between. This CDR3 comprises 15 residues. The CDR3 nucleotides read TGCGCCAGCAGCAGAAGACAGGAATTGAACACTGAAGCTTTCTTT. This encodes CASSRRQELNTEAFF.

This chain connects TRBV11-2 to TRBJ1-4; tentatively, D is TRBD1 (5 bases). Germline CDR1 reads SGHAT; CDR2 reads FQNNGV. The CDR3 runs 15 residues. V lost 6 bases, J lost 7 bases, and 18 bases lay in between. The CDR3, as DNA: TGTGCCAGCAGGCGATTTGGGGGGAACGGTGAAAAACTGTTTTTT. Amino acid sequence: CASRRFGGNGEKLFF.

The J gene is TRBJ2-1, the V gene TRBV5-1; 9 nucleotides line up with TRBD2. The V gene end was trimmed by 7 bases and the J gene end by 0 bases; junction bases not matched to a gene: 5. The germline V gene has CDR1 SGHRS and CDR2 YFSETQ. The CDR3 totals 15 residues. The CDR3 region has the DNA TGCGCCAGCGAGACTAGCGGTAGCTCCTACAATGAGCAGTTCTTC. Translation gives CASETSGSSYNEQFF.

The rearrangement uses TRBV6-6 and TRBJ2-5, with TRBD1 matching over 8 bases. CDR1 is MNHNY and CDR2 is SVGAGI in the germline V gene (reference sequence). The CDR3 is made up of 14 amino acids. J lost 5 bases, V lost 4 bases, and 6 bases had no gene match. In DNA, the CDR3 is TGTGCCAGCAGTTTGGACAGGGAAGGTGAGACCCAGTACTTC. Translated, it gives CASSLDREGETQYF.

CDR3 DNA: TGTGCCAGTAGACCAGGGTACTATGGCTACACCTTC. It encodes CASRPGYYGYTF. V usage is TRBV19 and J usage is TRBJ1-2, with TRBD1 as a possible D gene (5 bases). Germline V CDR1 and CDR2: LNHDA, SQIVND (reference sequence). The CDR3 is 12 amino acids. Trimming took 6 bases from V and 3 from J, leaving 8 bases between them.

CDR3 bases: TGCGCCAGCAGCCTTGGACAGGGATGGGGCTACACCTTC. Translation gives CASSLGQGWGYTF. This chain connects TRBV5-1 to TRBJ1-2; 8 bases match TRBD1. CDR3 length: 13 amino acids. Germline lookup yields CDR1 SGHRS and CDR2 YFSETQ. With V trimmed by 4 bases and J by 8 bases, 7 bases remained unmatched.

This chain joins TRBV5-8 and TRBJ1-5; D is ambiguous. The CDR3 runs 17 residues. Germline CDR1 and CDR2: SGHTS and YDEGEE. Trimming pared 3 bases from V and 3 bases from J, leaving 19 bases between. DNA of the CDR3: TGTGCCAGCAGCTCCCAATTAGTTGGCAGCCCCAATCAGCCCCAGCATTTT. Translating it yields CASSSQLVGSPNQPQHF.

The chain is built from TRBV13 and TRBJ2-2; D call uncertain. The CDR3 runs to 14 residues. Trimming shortened V by 2 bases and J by 9 bases, and 13 bases separated the two germline ends. CDR1 is PRHDT, CDR2 FYEKMQ, per germline (reference sequence). For the CDR3, the DNA is TGTGCCAGCAGCTTATGCTTGCGGATCCGGGAGCTGTTTTTT. Its translation: CASSLCLRIRELFF.